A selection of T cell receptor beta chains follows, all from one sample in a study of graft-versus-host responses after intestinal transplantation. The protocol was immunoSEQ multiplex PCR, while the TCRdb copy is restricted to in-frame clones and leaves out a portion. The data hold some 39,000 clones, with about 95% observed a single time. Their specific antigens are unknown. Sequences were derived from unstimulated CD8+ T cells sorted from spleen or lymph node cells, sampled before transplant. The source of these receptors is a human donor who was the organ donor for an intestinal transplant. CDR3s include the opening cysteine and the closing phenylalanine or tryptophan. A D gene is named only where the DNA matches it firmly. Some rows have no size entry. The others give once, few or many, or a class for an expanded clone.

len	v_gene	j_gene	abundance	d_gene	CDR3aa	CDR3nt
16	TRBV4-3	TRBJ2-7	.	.	CASSQARTLPHYEQYF	TGCGCCAGCAGCCAAGCCCGGACGCTGCCCCACTACGAGCAGTACTTC
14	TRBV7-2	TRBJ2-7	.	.	CASSLFGGRYEQYF	TGTGCCAGCAGCTTATTTGGGGGTCGGTACGAGCAGTACTTC
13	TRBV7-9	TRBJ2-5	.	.	CASSLSTMNEQYF	TGTGCCAGCAGCTTAAGTACCATGAATGAGCAGTACTTC
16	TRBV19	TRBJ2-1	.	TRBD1	CASSIAGTGAYNEQFF	TGTGCCAGTAGTATAGCGGGGACAGGCGCTTACAATGAGCAGTTCTTC
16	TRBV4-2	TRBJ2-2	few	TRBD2	CASSGGGLADTGELFF	TGTGCCAGCAGCGGGGGGGGACTAGCGGACACCGGGGAGCTGTTTTTT
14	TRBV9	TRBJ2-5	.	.	CASSEGRIQETQYF	TGTGCCAGCAGCGAGGGTAGAATCCAAGAGACCCAGTACTTC
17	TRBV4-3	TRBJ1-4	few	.	CASSQDHAGAVNEKLFF	TGCGCCAGCAGCCAAGATCACGCAGGGGCCGTCAATGAAAAACTGTTTTTT
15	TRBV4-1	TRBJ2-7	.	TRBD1	CASSQESRGPYEQYF	TGCGCCAGCAGCCAAGAATCTAGGGGGCCCTACGAGCAGTACTTC
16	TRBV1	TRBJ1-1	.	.	CTSSQVKGQGNTEAFF	TGCACCAGCAGCCAAGTGAAGGGACAGGGTAACACTGAAGCTTTCTTT
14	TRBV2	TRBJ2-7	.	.	CASSGSASPYEQYF	TGTGCCAGCAGTGGAAGCGCCAGTCCCTACGAGCAGTACTTC
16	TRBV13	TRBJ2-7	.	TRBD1	CASSARRDSKPYEQYF	TGTGCCAGCAGCGCGCGACGGGACAGCAAACCCTACGAGCAGTACTTC
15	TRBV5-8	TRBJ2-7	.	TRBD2	CASSGLAGNSYGQYF	TGTGCCAGCAGCGGACTAGCGGGGAACTCCTACGGGCAGTACTTC
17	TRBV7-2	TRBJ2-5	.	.	CASSSLSTLGHRETQYF	TGTGCCAGCAGCTCACTAAGTACACTAGGACACCGAGAGACCCAGTACTTC
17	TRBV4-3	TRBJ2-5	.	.	CASSPNIRGELQETQYF	TGCGCCAGCAGCCCGAACATACGGGGCGAGCTTCAAGAGACCCAGTACTTC
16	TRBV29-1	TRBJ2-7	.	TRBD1	CSVRLPFDGTGVEQYF	TGCAGCGTTCGCCTCCCTTTCGACGGGACAGGGGTTGAGCAGTACTTC
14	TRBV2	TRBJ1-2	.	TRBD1	CASSVVRGNYGYTF	TGTGCCAGCAGTGTGGTCAGGGGGAACTATGGCTACACCTTC
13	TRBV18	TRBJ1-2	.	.	CASSPPTDYGYTF	TGTGCCAGCTCACCACCAACAGACTATGGCTACACCTTC
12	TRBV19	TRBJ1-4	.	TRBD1	CASRGTEEKLFF	TGTGCCAGTAGGGGGACAGAGGAAAAACTGTTTTTT
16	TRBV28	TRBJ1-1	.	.	CASSHGVTPGNTEAFF	TGTGCCAGCAGCCACGGGGTAACGCCAGGGAACACTGAAGCTTTCTTT
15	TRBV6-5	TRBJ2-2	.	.	CASSQQGRHTGELFF	TGTGCCAGCAGCCAACAGGGACGGCACACCGGGGAGCTGTTTTTT
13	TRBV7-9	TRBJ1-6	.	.	CASSSGENSPLHF	TGTGCCAGCAGCTCAGGAGAGAATTCACCCCTCCACTTT
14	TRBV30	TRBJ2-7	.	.	CAWSVIPHSYEQYF	TGTGCCTGGAGTGTAATTCCTCACTCCTACGAGCAGTACTTC
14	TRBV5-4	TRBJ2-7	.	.	CASSLVGETYEQYF	TGTGCCAGCAGCTTGGTCGGGGAAACCTACGAGCAGTACTTC
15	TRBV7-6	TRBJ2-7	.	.	CASSLRGGGTYEQYF	TGTGCCAGCAGCTTACGTGGAGGGGGGACCTACGAGCAGTACTTC
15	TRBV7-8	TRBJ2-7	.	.	CASGLSRQSSYEQYF	TGTGCCAGCGGATTAAGTAGACAGAGCTCCTACGAGCAGTACTTC
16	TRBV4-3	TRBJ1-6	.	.	CASSQDRSDMNSPLHF	TGCGCCAGCAGCCAAGATAGAAGTGATATGAATTCACCCCTCCACTTT
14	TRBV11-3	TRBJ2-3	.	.	CASSSPGRGDTQYF	TGTGCCAGCAGCTCTCCCGGACGAGGAGATACGCAGTATTTT
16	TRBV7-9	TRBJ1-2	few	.	CASSRSLLDGAYGYTF	TGTGCCAGCAGCCGAAGTCTCCTGGACGGAGCCTATGGCTACACCTTC
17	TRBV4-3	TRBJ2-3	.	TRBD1	CASSQEGTGGGTDTQYF	TGCGCCAGCAGCCAAGAGGGGACAGGGGGCGGCACAGATACGCAGTATTTT
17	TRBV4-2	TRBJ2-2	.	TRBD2	CASSQDEIAGATGELFF	TGTGCCAGCAGCCAAGATGAAATAGCGGGGGCCACCGGGGAGCTGTTTTTT
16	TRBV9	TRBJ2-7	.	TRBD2	CASSVSPGTIIYEQYF	TGTGCCAGCAGCGTATCTCCCGGGACTATTATCTACGAGCAGTACTTC
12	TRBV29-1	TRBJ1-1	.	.	CSVDFANTEAFF	TGCAGCGTTGATTTCGCTAATACTGAAGCTTTCTTT
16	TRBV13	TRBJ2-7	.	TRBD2	CASSAGLAGGSYEQYF	TGTGCCAGCAGCGCAGGACTAGCGGGGGGCTCCTACGAGCAGTACTTC
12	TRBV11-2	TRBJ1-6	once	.	CASSPGFGSLHF	TGTGCCAGCAGCCCAGGGTTCGGGTCCCTCCACTTT
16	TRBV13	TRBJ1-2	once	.	CASSLADRDGDYGYTF	TGTGCCAGCAGCTTAGCGGACCGGGACGGAGACTATGGCTACACCTTC